One and the same sample provided the 26 T cell receptor beta chains below, sequenced in a study of cytomegalovirus exposure and HLA in healthy donors. Primers included in the PCR were 60 Vbeta and 13 Jbeta primers. Clones were read by immunoSEQ multiplex PCR, and TCRdb kept only the in-frame ones, dropping some. The data hold 100,000 to 150,000 clones, with 60% to 80% observed a single time. The sequencing sample was made of PBMCs. These receptors all stem from a woman in her sixties in good health and CMV-seronegative.

The chain is built from TRBV5-1 and TRBJ1-1; no firm D call. V lost 1 base to trimming and J lost 1 base, with 5 bases between them. Germline V gene sequence: CDR1 SGHRS, CDR2 YFSETQ. This CDR3 spans 13 amino acids. CDR3 sequence (DNA): TGCGCCAGCAGCTTGCAGGCGAACACTGAAGCTTTCTTT. Amino acids: CASSLQANTEAFF.

The V call is TRBV21-1, the J call TRBJ2-5; the DNA was not used to check the table's D call, TRBD2. TRBV21-1 represents a pseudogene. The CDR3 consists of 16 residues. CDR3 residues: CASSPHRDSRFVTQYF. The DNA of the CDR3 is TGTGCCAGCAGCCCTCACCGGGACTCCCGATTTGTGACCCAGTACTTC.

This rearrangement joins TRBV5-4 to TRBJ2-3; D not certain. V gave up 2 bases and J gave up 0 bases, with 10 bases separating them. The CDR3 totals 15 residues. The germline V gene has CDR1 SGHNT and CDR2 YYREEE (reference sequence). CDR3 loop: CASSFRQTSTDTQYF. The CDR3 DNA reads TGTGCCAGCAGCTTCCGGCAGACTAGCACAGATACGCAGTATTTT.

This CDR3 reads CASSPTSGAYEQYF. Here the CDR3 DNA reads TGTGCCAGCAGCCCGACTAGCGGGGCCTACGAGCAGTACTTC. The J gene is TRBJ2-7, the V gene TRBV4-2; TRBD2 matches 11 bases. The J segment lost 2 bases and the V segment lost 4 bases, leaving 1 base of the junction unmatched. Germline V CDR1 and CDR2: LGHNA, YNFKEQ. CDR3 length: 14 amino acids.

This sequence joins TRBV7-2 and TRBJ1-1, with D maybe TRBD1 (5 bases). CDR3 size: 15 residues. Trimming left V 5 bases short and J 1 base short, with 14 bases between. Germline V gene lookup returns CDR1 SGHTA and CDR2 FQGNSA. The CDR3 protein is CASSRLVTGNTEAFF. CDR3 DNA: TGTGCCAGCAGCCGCCTAGTCACAGGGAACACTGAAGCTTTCTTT.

The V and J genes are TRBV5-6 and TRBJ2-2; 7 bases align to TRBD2. Germline CDR1 is SGHDT and CDR2 is YYEEEE. Germline trimming cut 4 bases from V and 4 bases from J; bases unmatched to any gene: 7. This CDR3 region has 15 residues. CDR3 amino acids: CASSTGGISTGELFF. In DNA, the CDR3 is TGTGCCAGCAGCACCGGGGGGATTTCCACCGGGGAGCTGTTTTTT.

This rearrangement joins TRBV5-1 to TRBJ2-5, with TRBD2 identical over 10 bases. J was trimmed by 2 bases and V by 0 bases; bases with no gene match: 7. This CDR3 comprises 17 residues. CDR1 and CDR2 from the germline V gene are SGHRS and YFSETQ. The CDR3 reads CASSLGSGGQLQETQYF. In nucleotides, the CDR3 is TGCGCCAGCAGCTTGGGTAGCGGGGGGCAATTACAAGAGACCCAGTACTTC.

This chain connects TRBV2 to TRBJ2-2, with 11 bases identical to TRBD2. Trimming cost V 5 bases and J 7 bases; bases outside gene matches: 6. The CDR3 has 15 residues. From germline, CDR1 is SNHLY and CDR2 FYNNEI. The CDR3 protein is CASSFLAGGFGELFF. The CDR3 DNA sequence: TGTGCCAGCAGTTTCTTAGCGGGAGGGTTCGGGGAGCTGTTTTTT.

This clone was counted only a few times. The rearrangement joins TRBV6-6 to TRBJ2-3, with TRBD2 matching over 10 bases. Unmatched junction bases numbered 8, after V lost 6 bases and J lost 5 bases. CDR1 and CDR2 from the germline V gene are MNHNY and SVGAGI (reference sequence). CDR3 length: 15 residues. The CDR3 bases are TGTGCCAGCAGACGTAAGCGGGAGGGCCAAGATACGCAGTATTTT. Protein sequence: CASRRKREGQDTQYF.

The count of this clone is one. The rearrangement uses TRBV10-1 and TRBJ1-2; 7 bases are shared with TRBD1. Germline V lookup: CDR1 WNHNN, CDR2 SYGVQD (reference sequence). This CDR3 contains 13 residues. V shed 6 bases and J 8 bases; nucleotides not matched to a gene: 9. In DNA form, the CDR3 reads TGCGCCAGCAGCCTTAACAGGGGCGGGGGCTACACCTTC. As protein: CASSLNRGGGYTF.

The chain joins TRBV30 to TRBJ2-1, with no clear D. From germline, CDR1 is GTSNPN and CDR2 SVGIG (reference sequence). This CDR3 has 13 amino acids. Trimming removed 5 bases from V and 6 bases from J, with 14 bases in between. The DNA for the CDR3 is TGTGCCTGGGCAACAGACCACGGCAATGAGCAGTTCTTC. Translation: CAWATDHGNEQFF.

CDR3 coding DNA: TGTGCCTGGAGTGTTGGTCTAAGCAATCAGCCCCAGCATTTT. Its protein is CAWSVGLSNQPQHF. V and J are TRBV30 and TRBJ1-5, with D unresolved. The V gene lost 0 bases and the J gene lost 1 base, with 7 bases spanning the gap. From germline, CDR1 is GTSNPN and CDR2 SVGIG (reference sequence). The CDR3 sequence is 14 residues long.

V and J are TRBV28 and TRBJ2-3; 10 bases map to TRBD1. V shed 6 bases, J shed 9 bases, and the junction held 18 bases outside the gene matches. Germline CDR1 and CDR2: MDHEN and SYDVKM. The CDR3 is made up of 17 amino acids. The CDR3 reads CASRHSSGTGALGTQYF. The CDR3 nucleotides read TGTGCCAGCAGACACTCATCCGGGACAGGGGCACTAGGCACGCAGTATTTT.

The gene calls are TRBV28 and TRBJ2-7; D might be TRBD2 (6 bases). The CDR3 consists of 15 residues. V shed 2 bases and J shed 4 bases, with 15 bases lying between them. CDR1 and CDR2 from the germline V gene are MDHEN and SYDVKM. CDR3 protein: CASSLRAGRTYEQYF. In DNA, the CDR3 is TGTGCCAGCAGTTTACGGGCCGGGAGAACGTACGAGCAGTACTTC.

The chain joins TRBV18 to TRBJ2-2, with D hard to call. Looked up from germline, CDR1 is KGHSH and CDR2 is LQKENI. Trimming left V 0 bases short and J 6 bases short, with 8 bases between. This CDR3 comprises 14 residues. CDR3 DNA sequence: TGTGCCAGCTCACCACCGGGTGGGCCCGGGGAGCTGTTTTTT. This sequence encodes CASSPPGGPGELFF.

This clone was detected only a few times. The CDR3 DNA follows: TGTGCCAGCAGCAGACTAGCGGTCAGTATCTACAATGAGCAGTTCTTC. Translated: CASSRLAVSIYNEQFF. The V and J genes are TRBV11-1 and TRBJ2-1; 9 nucleotides agree with TRBD2. CDR3 length: 16 amino acids. The germline CDR1 and CDR2 sequences are SGHAT and FQDESV (reference sequence). Germline trimming cut 5 bases from V and 3 bases from J; bases unmatched to any gene: 8.

J is TRBJ2-7 and V is TRBV28, with 7 nucleotides matching TRBD2. The V gene's germline CDR1 is MDHEN and CDR2 SYDVKM. Trimming cost V 5 bases and J 7 bases; bases outside gene matches: 14. CDR3 size: 15 residues. CDR3 nucleotides: TGTGCCAGCAGTCCTCCACGCGGGAGTTGGGGTGAGCAGTACTTC. It translates to CASSPPRGSWGEQYF.

The genes are TRBV5-6 and TRBJ2-1; maybe TRBD2 (6 bases). The CDR3 has 15 residues. Germline V lookup: CDR1 SGHDT, CDR2 YYEEEE. Trimming took off 4 bases at V and 0 bases at J, with 11 bases between the two ends. The CDR3 sequence is CASSLYSGSYNEQFF. DNA for the CDR3: TGTGCCAGCAGCCTATATAGCGGCTCCTACAATGAGCAGTTCTTC.

This rearrangement joins TRBV6-5 to TRBJ1-2; TRBD1 is a possible D gene (6 bases). Trimming removed 2 bases from V and 6 bases from J, with 13 bases in between. The CDR3 totals 14 residues. Germline CDR1 MNHEY, CDR2 SVGAGI. The DNA of the CDR3 is TGTGCCAGCAGTTACATCCAGGGGATGAATGGCTACACCTTC. This encodes CASSYIQGMNGYTF.

In the case of this clone: Different DNA sequences within this sample yield the same CDR3. The genes are TRBV18 and TRBJ2-1; D may be TRBD2 (6 bases). V was clipped by 0 bases and J by 4 bases, with 10 bases between them. The CDR3 contains 15 residues. Germline V gives CDR1 KGHSH, CDR2 LQKENI. The DNA for the CDR3 is TGTGCCAGCTCACCACCCCTGGCGGGATACAATGAGCAGTTCTTC. This translates into CASSPPLAGYNEQFF.

The V gene is TRBV5-1, the J gene TRBJ1-6; no clear D gene. CDR1 and CDR2 from the germline V gene are SGHRS and YFSETQ. The CDR3 contains 17 residues. The V end was cut by 6 bases, the J end by 6 bases, with 22 bases between. CDR3 protein: CASKEPSVGAGNSPLHF. The CDR3 DNA follows: TGCGCCAGCAAGGAACCCTCCGTGGGCGCGGGTAATTCACCCCTCCACTTT.

This chain connects TRBV10-2 to TRBJ2-2; the match to TRBD1 covers 10 bases. The CDR3 totals 13 residues. Trimming removed 8 bases from V and 7 bases from J; junction bases left unmatched: 4. Germline V CDR1 and CDR2: WSHSY, SAAADI. CDR3 residues: CASRQGAGGELFF. CDR3 DNA sequence: TGCGCCAGCCGACAGGGGGCCGGCGGGGAGCTGTTTTTT.

A single count supports this clone. This chain connects TRBV15 to TRBJ1-2; TRBD1 might be the D (5 bases). The CDR3 spans 14 residues. V lost 3 bases, J lost 4 bases, and 12 bases lay in between. The germline gives CDR1 LNHNV, CDR2 YYDKDF (reference sequence). In DNA, the CDR3 is TGTGCCACCAGCAGTCTCGACAGTTTCTATGGCTACACCTTC. Its translation is CATSSLDSFYGYTF.

Concerning this clone: At one boundary the junction diverges from the germline segment, which might be a read error. The chain uses TRBV7-9 and TRBJ2-1, with no clear D. The CDR3 length is 12 residues. Looked up from germline, CDR1 is SEHNR and CDR2 is FQNEAQ (reference sequence). The CDR3 DNA sequence: TGTTCCAGCAGCTATACTGCGGATGAGCAGTTCTTC. Protein product: CSSSYTADEQFF.

The V and J genes are TRBV5-6 and TRBJ2-7; TRBD2 is a possible D gene (5 bases). CDR3 length equals 12 residues. CDR1 is SGHDT, CDR2 YYEEEE, per germline. V lost 4 bases and J lost 6, with 11 bases in between. Here the CDR3 DNA reads TGTGCCAGCAGCAGTTATCGGGGCGAGCAGTACTTC. The encoded protein is CASSSYRGEQYF.

The chain joins TRBV11-2 to TRBJ2-5, with 8 bases fitting TRBD1. Germline values: CDR1 SGHAT, CDR2 FQNNGV. V dropped 2 bases and J dropped 8; count of bases not matched to a gene: 13. The CDR3 totals 16 residues. The CDR3, as DNA: TGTGCCAGCAGCTTATCGGACTCCGGGCAGGGGGCTACCCAGTACTTC. As protein: CASSLSDSGQGATQYF.